These 20 T cell receptor beta chains originate from one sample sequenced in a study of shared clonotypes between healthy human individuals. TCRdb's table, derived via immunoSEQ multiplex PCR, lists solely in-frame clones and lacks some. Here the sample spans 950,000 to 1,100,000 clones, around four fifths being singletons. The sequenced material came from memory CD4+ T cells sorted from blood. Subset noted: CD45RA-negative fraction. The origin of the receptors is a man aged 18 to 30 in good health.

Many counts were recorded for this clone. The chain recombines TRBV28 with TRBJ2-7; 8 bases map to TRBD1. The CDR3 is 15 residues long. The germline V gene encodes CDR1 MDHEN and CDR2 SYDVKM. V shed 1 base and J 5 bases; nucleotides not matched to a gene: 7. The CDR3, as DNA: TGTGCCAGCAGTTTATTCAGGACAGGGCAGGACGAGCAGTACTTC. Protein sequence: CASSLFRTGQDEQYF. Full variable domain (outside the CDR3, taken from reference TRBV28 and TRBJ2-7): DVKVTQSSRYLVKRTGEKVFLECVQDMDHENMFWYRQDPGLGLRLIYFSYDVKMKEKGDIPEGYSVSREKKERFSLILESASTNQTSMYLCASSLFRTGQDEQYFGPGTRLTVT.

This clone was found a few times. The V and J genes are TRBV4-1 and TRBJ1-6; TRBD1 is a possible D gene (6 bases). Trimming took 3 bases from V and 2 from J, leaving 11 bases between them. The CDR3 has 16 residues. Per the germline V gene, CDR1 is MGHRA and CDR2 is YSYEKL. CDR3 in amino acids: CASSQKGGAYNSPLHF. The CDR3 nucleotides are TGCGCCAGCAGCCAGAAGGGGGGGGCCTATAATTCACCCCTCCACTTT.

The chain carries TRBV30 and TRBJ2-3; TRBD2 might be the D (5 bases). Trimming took off 3 bases at V and 3 bases at J, with 13 bases between the two ends. CDR1 GTSNPN and CDR2 SVGIG come from the germline V gene (reference sequence). CDR3 length: 14 residues. As DNA, the CDR3 is TGTGCCTGGAGCAATACTAGTGTGACAGATACGCAGTATTTT. This codes for CAWSNTSVTDTQYF.

About this clone: The same CDR3 can be traced to other DNA sequences in this sample. This chain connects TRBV5-1 to TRBJ1-2; D remains ambiguous. Germline lookup yields CDR1 SGHRS and CDR2 YFSETQ. The CDR3 has 12 amino acids. The ends were cut back, 4 bases at V and 4 bases at J, with 8 bases in the middle. The DNA of the CDR3 is TGCGCCAGCAGCCCGGAGACCTATGGCTACACCTTC. Protein: CASSPETYGYTF.

The rearrangement links TRBV29-1 to TRBJ1-1, with D tentatively TRBD1 (5 bases). This CDR3 is built from 13 residues. V was cut by 8 bases and J by 4 bases, with 17 bases left in between. Germline CDR1 is SQVTM and CDR2 is ANQGSEA. CDR3 in DNA: TGCAGCCAATCTGAAAGGGGAGGCACTGAAGCTTTCTTT. Translated, it gives CSQSERGGTEAFF. The complete variable domain, with remaining parts taken from reference TRBV29-1 and TRBJ1-1, reads SAVISQKPSRDICQRGTSLTIQCQVDSQVTMMFWYRQQPGQSLTLIATANQGSEATYESGFVIDKFPISRPNLTFSTLTVSNMSPEDSSIYLCSQSERGGTEAFFGQGTRLTVV.

V gene TRBV5-1 combines with J gene TRBJ2-7; 10 nucleotides agree with TRBD2. The length of the CDR3 is 14 residues. Germline assignment: CDR1 SGHRS and CDR2 YFSETQ. J lost 4 bases, V lost 4 bases, and 5 bases had no gene match. DNA of the CDR3: TGCGCCAGCAGCGTAACTAGCGGGGCGTACGAGCAGTACTTC. Translating it yields CASSVTSGAYEQYF.

The rearrangement uses TRBV6-5 and TRBJ2-5, with 7 bases that match TRBD1. The length of the CDR3 is 13 residues. V gave up 7 bases and J gave up 5 bases; unmatched junction bases: 7. Germline V gene data show CDR1 as MNHEY and CDR2 as SVGAGI. CDR3 bases: TGTGCCAGCATCGACAGGGAAGAGGAGACCCAGTACTTC. It is translated as CASIDREEETQYF.

V usage is TRBV7-6 and J usage is TRBJ2-1; 10 bases match TRBD2. Germline V gene sequence: CDR1 SGHVS, CDR2 FNYEAQ. The V and J ends lost 6 bases and 6 bases, in that order; junction bases with no gene match: 17. The CDR3 sequence is 18 residues long. The DNA of the CDR3 is TGTGCCAGCAGTCGTACAGCGGGAGGGCCTAGTGGTGTCAATGAGCAGTTCTTC. Translation: CASSRTAGGPSGVNEQFF.

This rearrangement joins TRBV6-5 to TRBJ1-3, with 8 bases matching TRBD1. With 2 bases clipped from V and 10 bases from J, the junction kept 7 bases outside the gene matches. Germline V gene sequence: CDR1 MNHEY, CDR2 SVGAGI. CDR3 size: 14 residues. The CDR3 nucleotides are TGTGCCAGCAGTTACGCGAGGACAGGGAGAACCATATATTTT. It codes for CASSYARTGRTIYF.

This clone showed up just a few times. This chain links TRBV27 with TRBJ1-2; D perhaps matches TRBD1 (5 bases). The germline V gene encodes CDR1 MNHEY and CDR2 SMNVEV (reference sequence). There are 15 residues in the CDR3. V was pared by 7 bases and J by 2 bases, with 17 bases between. As DNA, the CDR3 is TGTGCCAGCAAGAAGGGAATTGGGGGGAACTATGGCTACACCTTC. This codes for CASKKGIGGNYGYTF.

This chain connects TRBV19 to TRBJ2-1; 7 bases agree with TRBD2. The ends lost 8 bases at V and 7 bases at J; junction bases unmatched: 8. The CDR3 is 13 amino acids. Germline V gene lookup returns CDR1 LNHDA and CDR2 SQIVND (reference sequence). CDR3 DNA: TGTGCCAGTCGCGGACTAGGAGCGAATGAGCAGTTCTTC. Its translation is CASRGLGANEQFF.

Note on this clone: The junction shows a germline mismatch at one end, possibly a read error. The V call is TRBV2, the J call TRBJ2-7; 9 positions agree with TRBD1. The CDR3 contains 13 residues. Germline-derived CDR1 and CDR2 are SNHLY and FYNNEI. The DNA of the CDR3 is TGTGCCAGCAGTGAAGCGCTCCGGACAGGGGTAACCTTC. Its protein product is CASSEALRTGVTF.

V usage is TRBV29-1 and J usage is TRBJ1-1, with TRBD1 as a possible D gene (5 bases). The CDR3 runs to 13 residues. Germline CDR1 SQVTM, CDR2 ANQGSEA. Trimming pared 5 bases from V and 5 bases from J, leaving 15 bases between. The CDR3 spells CSVLWVGGTEAFF. DNA for the CDR3: TGCAGCGTTCTTTGGGTCGGGGGTACTGAAGCTTTCTTT.

The V gene is TRBV6-6, the J gene TRBJ2-7, with D possibly being TRBD2 (5 bases). The V gene's germline CDR1 is MNHNY and CDR2 SVGAGI (reference sequence). The length of the CDR3 is 14 residues. V was trimmed by 0 bases and J by 3 bases, leaving 9 bases between them. The CDR3 spells CASSYSGAVYEQYF. For the CDR3, the DNA is TGTGCCAGCAGTTACTCGGGAGCAGTCTACGAGCAGTACTTC.

The chain uses TRBV28 and TRBJ2-3; TRBD2 might be the D (7 bases). Germline V gene sequence: CDR1 MDHEN, CDR2 SYDVKM. Trimming stripped 3 bases from V and 6 bases from J, with 16 bases between. This CDR3 has 15 amino acids. CDR3 coding DNA: TGTGCCAGCAGTTTTATCGCGGGGGCGGGGGATACGCAGTATTTT. Translating gives CASSFIAGAGDTQYF. The variable domain in full, with the rest retrieved from reference TRBV28 and TRBJ2-3, is DVKVTQSSRYLVKRTGEKVFLECVQDMDHENMFWYRQDPGLGLRLIYFSYDVKMKEKGDIPEGYSVSREKKERFSLILESASTNQTSMYLCASSFIAGAGDTQYFGPGTRLTVL.

The rearrangement links TRBV5-1 to TRBJ1-1, with TRBD1 matching 9 bases. The CDR3 length is 13 residues. Germline CDR1 reads SGHRS; CDR2 reads YFSETQ. V lost 7 bases and J lost 5; bases outside the gene matches: 6. CDR3 sequence reads: CASAGQGETEAFF. DNA of the CDR3: TGCGCCAGCGCGGGACAGGGTGAGACTGAAGCTTTCTTT.

V and J are TRBV5-4 and TRBJ2-3; D gene unclear. V lost 2 bases to trimming and J lost 4 bases, with 14 bases between them. The CDR3 extends over 15 amino acids. In germline, CDR1 is SGHNT, CDR2 YYREEE (reference sequence). The chain's CDR3 is CASSFRSNDADTQYF. The CDR3 coding sequence is TGTGCCAGCAGCTTCAGGTCGAACGATGCAGATACGCAGTATTTT.

This clone was recorded once. The chain carries TRBV25-1 and TRBJ1-1, with a tentative D call TRBD1 (5 bases). V gave up 8 bases and J gave up 1 base, with 8 bases separating them. There are 12 residues in the CDR3. CDR1 MGHDK and CDR2 SYGVNS come from the germline V gene. CDR3 region: CASAGPNTEAFF. CDR3 DNA: TGTGCCAGCGCGGGACCGAACACTGAAGCTTTCTTT.

This rearrangement joins TRBV10-3 to TRBJ1-2; D might be TRBD1 (6 bases). The CDR3 sequence is 14 residues long. V lost 6 bases, J lost 4 bases, and 15 bases lay in between. Per the germline V gene, CDR1 is ENHRY and CDR2 is SYGVKD. The CDR3, as DNA: TGTGCCATCAGCGCGACGACAGGTGTCTATGGCTACACCTTC. Translation gives CAISATTGVYGYTF.

Worth noting for this clone: Other DNA sequences in the sample encode the same CDR3. The chain carries TRBV15 and TRBJ1-5, with 10 bases matching TRBD1. This CDR3 has 15 amino acids. The trim removed 3 bases at V and 5 bases at J, leaving 4 bases unmatched. In germline, CDR1 is LNHNV, CDR2 YYDKDF (reference sequence). CDR3 nucleotides: TGTGCCACCAGCAGTCCAGGACAGGGGGATCAGCCCCAGCATTTT. Residues: CATSSPGQGDQPQHF.